The 20 T cell receptor beta chains given below trace back to one sample, sequenced in a study of OX40 agonist ivuxolimab in advanced cancers. The assay was immunoSEQ multiplex PCR, and TCRdb's table has in-frame clones only and misses some. This sample yields about 18,000 clones, of which approximately 84% are seen a single time; around 40% belongs to the top ten. The sample consisted of CD4+ or CD8+ T cells sorted from blood, taken in a trial of the OX40 agonist ivuxolimab. Source of these receptors: an adult with an advanced solid tumor such as melanoma, head and neck, liver or kidney cancer.

The chain employs TRBV19 and TRBJ2-3; no definite D call. The germline V and J ends were trimmed by 0 bases and 6 bases, with 16 bases remaining between them. Germline V gene sequence: CDR1 LNHDA, CDR2 SQIVND (reference sequence). This CDR3 contains 16 residues. CDR3 sequence reads: CASSIDDDDDWDTQYF. The CDR3, as DNA: TGTGCCAGTAGTATAGATGACGATGACGATTGGGATACGCAGTATTTT.

The rearrangement joins TRBV5-4 to TRBJ2-5; tentative D call: TRBD1 (5 bases). The J call may be incorrect, as the DNA end agrees better with TRBJ2-7. CDR3 length: 13 residues. Germline CDR1 and CDR2: SGHNT and YYREEE (reference sequence). The CDR3 sequence: CASSPTATYEQYF. In DNA, the CDR3 is TGTGCCAGCAGCCCGACAGCTACCTACGAGCAGTACTTC.

The V gene is TRBV30, the J gene TRBJ1-6, with D unresolved. V lost 2 bases to trimming and J lost 12 bases, with 8 bases between them. Per germline, CDR1 GTSNPN and CDR2 SVGIG (reference sequence). The CDR3 runs 11 residues. The CDR3 is CAWSPSGPLHF. The CDR3 nucleotides read TGTGCCTGGAGTCCATCCGGACCCCTCCACTTT. The full variable domain, rest sourced from reference TRBV30 and TRBJ1-6, is SQTIHQWPATLVQPVGSPLSLECTVEGTSNPNLYWYRQAAGRGLQLLFYSVGIGQISSEVPQNLSASRPQDRQFILSSKKLLLSDSGFYLCAWSPSGPLHFGNGTRLTVT.

The chain couples TRBV6-1 to TRBJ1-6; 7 nucleotides align to TRBD1. This CDR3 is 15 amino acids long. The germline gives CDR1 MNHNS, CDR2 SASEGT. V lost 2 bases and J lost 7; bases outside the gene matches: 5. The CDR3 loop reads CASSETGTANSPLHF. For the CDR3, the DNA is TGTGCCAGCAGTGAAACCGGGACAGCCAATTCACCCCTCCACTTT.

The rearrangement joins TRBV10-3 to TRBJ1-3, with D possibly being TRBD1 (6 bases). The ends were cut back, 8 bases at V and 0 bases at J, with 11 bases in the middle. Germline CDR1 reads ENHRY; CDR2 reads SYGVKD. This CDR3 spans 14 amino acids. DNA for the CDR3: TGTGCCATCCCCGGGACAACCTCTGGAAACACCATATATTTT. It is translated as CAIPGTTSGNTIYF.

The V gene is TRBV28, the J gene TRBJ2-7; the match to TRBD2 covers 12 bases. Germline trimming cut 6 bases from V and 5 bases from J; bases unmatched to any gene: 14. This CDR3 is built from 17 residues. Looked up from germline, CDR1 is MDHEN and CDR2 is SYDVKM. The CDR3 bases are TGTGCCAGCAGCTCCCCCGCCTGGCTAGCGGGGGGGGACGAGCAGTACTTC. Protein sequence: CASSSPAWLAGGDEQYF.

The chain couples TRBV11-2 to TRBJ1-1; the match to TRBD1 covers 7 bases. The germline gives CDR1 SGHAT, CDR2 FQNNGV. The V gene end was trimmed by 5 bases and the J gene end by 0 bases; junction bases not matched to a gene: 6. The CDR3 runs to 15 residues. For the CDR3, the DNA is TGTGCCAGCAGCGAACAGGGGATCATGAACACTGAAGCTTTCTTT. Translating gives CASSEQGIMNTEAFF.

V and J are TRBV4-1 and TRBJ1-3; D may be TRBD1 (5 bases). Germline-derived CDR1 and CDR2 are MGHRA and YSYEKL. The CDR3 covers 14 residues. V was cut by 5 bases and J by 2 bases, with 10 bases left in between. The CDR3 nucleotides are TGCGCCAGCAGCAACCCGACAGCTGGAAACACCATATATTTT. This sequence encodes CASSNPTAGNTIYF.

The table lists this clone with a few counts. J is TRBJ1-4 and V is TRBV6-6; no definite D call. The germline CDR1 and CDR2 sequences are MNHNY and SVGAGI (reference sequence). V dropped 0 bases and J dropped 4 bases, with 6 bases sitting between them. This CDR3 is 14 amino acids long. The DNA of the CDR3 is TGTGCCAGCAGTTACTCGTCCTATAATGAAAAACTGTTTTTT. Translating gives CASSYSSYNEKLFF.

The chain uses TRBV27 and TRBJ2-7; 12 bases match TRBD2. CDR1 and CDR2 from the germline V gene are MNHEY and SMNVEV (reference sequence). With 5 bases clipped from V and 3 bases from J, the junction kept 2 bases outside the gene matches. This CDR3 is 14 amino acids long. The CDR3 DNA follows: TGTGCCAGCAGTACGACTAGCGGGGGCTACGAGCAGTACTTC. Its translation is CASSTTSGGYEQYF.

This rearrangement joins TRBV6-1 to TRBJ2-3, with TRBD2 matching 10 bases. V lost 6 bases and J lost 1; bases outside the gene matches: 4. Looked up from germline, CDR1 is MNHNS and CDR2 is SASEGT. This CDR3 is built from 15 residues. The CDR3 here is CASSETSGGTDTQYF. The CDR3 nucleotides read TGTGCCAGCAGCGAAACTAGCGGGGGCACAGATACGCAGTATTTT.

J is TRBJ2-1 and V is TRBV5-4; D may correspond to TRBD1 or TRBD2 (6 bases each). This CDR3 region has 15 residues. Germline CDR1 reads SGHNT; CDR2 reads YYREEE (reference sequence). Trimming removed 0 bases from V and 7 bases from J, with 14 bases in between. DNA for the CDR3: TGTGCCAGCAGCTTGGAAGGGGGGCTGAGGAATGAGCAGTTCTTC. Amino acids: CASSLEGGLRNEQFF. The variable domain in full, completed from reference TRBV5-4 and TRBJ2-1, reads ETGVTQSPTHLIKTRGQQVTLRCSSQSGHNTVSWYQQALGQGPQFIFQYYREEENGRGNFPPRFSGLQFPNYSSELNVNALELDDSALYLCASSLEGGLRNEQFFGPGTRLTVL.

V and J are TRBV6-1 and TRBJ2-1; no clear D. CDR1 MNHNS and CDR2 SASEGT come from the germline V gene. The V end lost 4 bases, the J end lost 6 bases, and 4 bases lay between the germline ends. The CDR3 is 11 amino acids. The CDR3 DNA sequence: TGTGCCAGCAGTGGGGGCAATGAGCAGTTCTTC. Translated, it gives CASSGGNEQFF.

The chain is built from TRBV11-2 and TRBJ1-6; maybe TRBD1 (6 bases). Germline CDR1 reads SGHAT; CDR2 reads FQNNGV. The CDR3 has 16 amino acids. V lost 0 bases and J lost 7, with 13 bases in between. The CDR3 DNA is TGTGCCAGCAGCTTAGATAGCAGGGGAGGGAATTCACCCCTCCACTTT. Translation gives CASSLDSRGGNSPLHF. The complete variable domain, with remaining parts taken from reference TRBV11-2 and TRBJ1-6, reads EAGVAQSPRYKIIEKRQSVAFWCNPISGHATLYWYQQILGQGPKLLIQFQNNGVVDDSQLPKDRFSAERLKGVDSTLKIQPAKLEDSAVYLCASSLDSRGGNSPLHFGNGTRLTVT.

The V and J genes are TRBV6-1 and TRBJ1-6; D is perhaps TRBD1 (6 bases). This CDR3 is built from 15 residues. Germline-derived CDR1 and CDR2 are MNHNS and SASEGT. Trimming shortened V by 2 bases and J by 7 bases, and 12 bases separated the two germline ends. CDR3 sequence reads: CASSEYRTANSPLHF. CDR3 sequence (DNA): TGTGCCAGCAGTGAATATAGGACAGCCAATTCACCCCTCCACTTT.

The CDR3 is CARYEGGGDGYTF. The CDR3 DNA follows: TGTGCCCGTTATGAGGGGGGCGGGGATGGCTACACCTTC. The chain uses TRBV2 and TRBJ1-2, with D tentatively TRBD1 (6 bases). From germline, CDR1 is SNHLY and CDR2 FYNNEI. Deletions cut 11 bases from V and 6 bases from J, with 19 bases between. This CDR3 has 13 residues.

The rearrangement uses TRBV6-1 and TRBJ2-3, with 8 nucleotides matching TRBD2. The CDR3 extends over 17 amino acids. Germline V CDR1 and CDR2: MNHNS, SASEGT. V shed 2 bases, J shed 2 bases, and the junction held 9 bases outside the gene matches. The CDR3 sequence is CASSEMSAGGLTDTQYF. The DNA for the CDR3 is TGTGCCAGCAGTGAAATGTCGGCGGGGGGACTCACAGATACGCAGTATTTT.

The chain uses TRBV27 and TRBJ1-1; no clear D gene. V shed 4 bases and J shed 0 bases, with 6 bases lying between them. The V gene's germline CDR1 is MNHEY and CDR2 SMNVEV (reference sequence). The CDR3 totals 13 residues. Here the CDR3 DNA reads TGTGCCAGCAGTTCCGGCATGAACACTGAAGCTTTCTTT. Translation gives CASSSGMNTEAFF.

V is TRBV4-3 and J is TRBJ2-1, with TRBD1 as a possible D gene (5 bases). Trimming stripped 2 bases from V and 1 base from J, with 12 bases between. The CDR3 is 16 residues long. Germline assignment: CDR1 LGHNA and CDR2 YSLEER. The CDR3 region has the DNA TGCGCCAGCAGCCAACAATGGACACCTTCCTACAATGAGCAGTTCTTC. Encoded protein: CASSQQWTPSYNEQFF.

V usage is TRBV5-6 and J usage is TRBJ1-1; maybe TRBD1 (5 bases). Trimming removed 0 bases at V and 1 base at J, with 10 bases between. CDR1 and CDR2 (germline): SGHDT, YYEEEE. The CDR3 is 15 amino acids. CDR3 nucleotides: TGTGCCAGCAGCTTGGCCGGGCAGGGGAACACTGAAGCTTTCTTT. It specifies CASSLAGQGNTEAFF.